Below are 3 T cell receptor beta chains sequenced from a single sample in a study of CD8+ T cells in alopecia areata. After isolation, RNA underwent reverse transcription to generate cDNA as the sequencing template. Only in-frame clones appear in the TCRdb table, and some are missing; sequencing was by immunoSEQ multiplex PCR. Among some 170,000 clones listed, 50% to 75% were seen once. This sample comprised CD4+ T cells sorted from blood, obtained at week 0. These receptor sequences come from a human donor with alopecia areata.

The sample holds one count of this clone. The chain's CDR3 is CASSQGASGYQETQYF. The CDR3 coding sequence is TGCGCCAGCAGCCAAGGGGCTAGCGGGTACCAAGAGACCCAGTACTTC. The rearrangement links TRBV4-1 to TRBJ2-5; 8 bases are a match to TRBD2. V was clipped by 1 base and J by 0 bases; unmatched bases: 4. Per the germline V gene, CDR1 is MGHRA and CDR2 is YSYEKL. The CDR3 spans 16 residues.

This clone was found a few times. The rearrangement links TRBV19 to TRBJ2-4, with D tentatively TRBD1 (5 bases). Trimming shortened V by 7 bases and J by 0 bases, and 10 bases separated the two germline ends. The CDR3 loop spans 14 amino acids. Per germline, CDR1 LNHDA and CDR2 SQIVND (reference sequence). As DNA, the CDR3 is TGTGCCAGTATGGAAGGGGTAGCCAAAAACATTCAGTACTTC. Protein product: CASMEGVAKNIQYF.

V gene TRBV5-6 combines with J gene TRBJ2-6; D is unresolved. The V and J ends lost 2 bases and 2 bases respectively, with 11 bases between them. This CDR3 has 16 residues. Germline CDR1 SGHDT, CDR2 YYEEEE. The CDR3 here is CASSLFQEPGANVLTF. In DNA, the CDR3 is TGTGCCAGCAGCTTATTTCAGGAGCCTGGGGCCAACGTCCTGACTTTC.